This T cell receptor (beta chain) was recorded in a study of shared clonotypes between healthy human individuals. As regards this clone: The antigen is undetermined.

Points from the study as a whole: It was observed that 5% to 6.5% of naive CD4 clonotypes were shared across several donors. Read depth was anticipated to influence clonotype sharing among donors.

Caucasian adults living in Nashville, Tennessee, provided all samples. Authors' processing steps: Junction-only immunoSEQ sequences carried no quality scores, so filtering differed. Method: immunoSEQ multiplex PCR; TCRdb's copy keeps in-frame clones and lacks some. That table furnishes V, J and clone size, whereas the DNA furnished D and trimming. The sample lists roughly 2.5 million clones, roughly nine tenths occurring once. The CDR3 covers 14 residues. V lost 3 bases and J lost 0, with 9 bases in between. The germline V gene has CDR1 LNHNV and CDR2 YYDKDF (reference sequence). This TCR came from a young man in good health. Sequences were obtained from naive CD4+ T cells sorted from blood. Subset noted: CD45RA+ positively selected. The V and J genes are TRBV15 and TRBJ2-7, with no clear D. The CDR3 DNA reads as TGTGCCACCAGCAGGCGAACGGGCTCCTACGAGCAGTACTTC. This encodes CATSRRTGSYEQYF.